This entry lists 14 T cell receptor beta chains sequenced from one sample in a study of shared T cell receptors in the human thymus. This table comes from immunoSEQ multiplex PCR, and its TCRdb copy is limited to in-frame clones, with some not included. The sample has over 650,000 clones; about 89% are singletons. The data also belong to a second study, concerning human thymus T cells.

Sequenced input: thymocytes. The receptors were sampled from a boy younger than two with a congenital heart defect.

The rearrangement links TRBV4-2 to TRBJ1-1; 9 bases are shared with TRBD1. Unmatched junction bases numbered 10, after V lost 1 base and J lost 1 base. CDR3 length equals 18 residues. Germline CDR1 LGHNA, CDR2 YNFKEQ. DNA of the CDR3: TGTGCCAGCAGCCAAGTGTCTACCGGGGACAGGGAGAACACTGAAGCTTTCTTT. Translating it yields CASSQVSTGDRENTEAFF.

The chain recombines TRBV12-5 with TRBJ1-2, with D unresolved. Trimming took off 5 bases at V and 6 bases at J, with 13 bases between the two ends. Germline V gene data show CDR1 as LGHNT and CDR2 as FRNRAP. The CDR3 runs 13 residues. CDR3: CASGPTGEHGYTF. The CDR3 nucleotides are TGTGCTAGTGGTCCCACCGGGGAACATGGCTACACCTTC. The full variable domain, in which reference TRBV12-5 and TRBJ1-2 provide the parts outside the CDR3, is DARVTQTPRHKVTEMGQEVTMRCQPILGHNTVFWYRQTMMQGLELLAYFRNRAPLDDSGMPKDRFSAEMPDATLATLKIQPSEPRDSAVYFCASGPTGEHGYTFGSGTRLTVV.

The V gene is TRBV2, the J gene TRBJ1-2; perhaps TRBD1 as D (6 bases). Germline lookup yields CDR1 SNHLY and CDR2 FYNNEI. Trimming took 6 bases from V and 7 from J, leaving 18 bases between them. The CDR3 is 14 residues long. The CDR3: CASRRQAPLGGYTF. In nucleotides, the CDR3 is TGTGCCAGCAGACGACAGGCGCCCCTGGGTGGCTACACCTTC.

The chain couples TRBV14 to TRBJ2-7; the D is unclear. Trimming cost V 4 bases and J 7 bases, with 5 bases left between them. CDR3 size: 10 residues. The V gene's germline CDR1 is SGHDN and CDR2 FVKESK. The CDR3: CASSPPEQYF. CDR3 bases: TGTGCCAGCAGCCCCCCAGAGCAGTACTTC.

This clone was seen once. CDR3: CASSQDNRVQGGYTF. The CDR3, as DNA: TGCGCCAGCAGCCAAGATAACAGGGTTCAGGGTGGCTACACCTTC. V usage is TRBV4-3 and J usage is TRBJ1-2, with D perhaps matching TRBD1 (6 bases). CDR1 and CDR2 from the germline V gene are LGHNA and YSLEER. CDR3 length: 15 residues. The V end was cut by 0 bases, the J end by 7 bases, with 15 bases between.

The gene calls are TRBV30 and TRBJ1-5; no reliable D call. Germline CDR1 is GTSNPN and CDR2 is SVGIG (reference sequence). V was pared by 1 base and J by 5 bases, with 9 bases between. This CDR3 contains 13 residues. CDR3: CAWSGTFHQPQHF. As DNA, the CDR3 is TGTGCCTGGAGTGGGACTTTTCATCAGCCCCAGCATTTT.

The chain links TRBV6-1 to TRBJ2-7, with D tentatively TRBD1 (6 bases). V was shortened by 0 bases and J by 3 bases, with 15 bases between the two germline ends. CDR3 length: 16 amino acids. Germline loops: CDR1 MNHNS, CDR2 SASEGT. In nucleotides, the CDR3 is TGTGCCAGCAGTGAAGCCCTACAGGGTTCGCTCTACGAGCAGTACTTC. It translates to CASSEALQGSLYEQYF.

The chain recombines TRBV15 with TRBJ1-5; 9 positions agree with TRBD1. This CDR3 is 15 amino acids long. The trim removed 3 bases at V and 5 bases at J, leaving 5 bases unmatched. Per germline, CDR1 LNHNV and CDR2 YYDKDF (reference sequence). CDR3 protein: CATSREGQGYQPQHF. In DNA form, the CDR3 reads TGTGCCACCAGCAGGGAGGGACAGGGATATCAGCCCCAGCATTTT.

The rearrangement uses TRBV4-3 and TRBJ2-7; 9 bases fit TRBD1. With V trimmed by 5 bases and J by 3 bases, 11 bases remained unmatched. The germline gives CDR1 LGHNA, CDR2 YSLEER. The CDR3 has 16 residues. The chain's CDR3 is CASSEGQGLGFYEQYF. CDR3 bases: TGCGCCAGCAGCGAAGGACAGGGGTTGGGGTTCTACGAGCAGTACTTC.

The chain employs TRBV11-2 and TRBJ2-1; TRBD2 might be the D (6 bases). V was clipped by 2 bases and J by 8 bases, with 16 bases between them. Germline values: CDR1 SGHAT, CDR2 FQNNGV. CDR3 length: 15 amino acids. CDR3: CASSLIGGAPDEQFF. CDR3 coding DNA: TGTGCCAGCAGCTTAATTGGCGGGGCACCCGATGAGCAGTTCTTC.

In this sample, this clone turned up a few times. As DNA, the CDR3 is TGTGCCAGCAGCTTGAGGGGGTCGACGTACAATGAGCAGTTCTTC. It specifies CASSLRGSTYNEQFF. This chain joins TRBV5-6 and TRBJ2-1; D is possibly TRBD1 (6 bases). CDR1 and CDR2 from the germline V gene are SGHDT and YYEEEE. The CDR3 length is 15 residues. V lost 1 base and J lost 4, with 12 bases in between.

The chain combines TRBV12-5 with TRBJ1-6; D gene unclear. Germline V gene sequence: CDR1 LGHNT, CDR2 FRNRAP. The CDR3 is made up of 14 amino acids. V dropped 7 bases and J dropped 8 bases, with 15 bases sitting between them. The CDR3 reads CASALGEGDSPLHF. CDR3 nucleotides: TGTGCTAGTGCCCTCGGGGAGGGAGATTCACCCCTCCACTTT. The whole variable domain, filled in from reference TRBV12-5 and TRBJ1-6, reads DARVTQTPRHKVTEMGQEVTMRCQPILGHNTVFWYRQTMMQGLELLAYFRNRAPLDDSGMPKDRFSAEMPDATLATLKIQPSEPRDSAVYFCASALGEGDSPLHFGNGTRLTVT.

The chain has TRBV27 and TRBJ1-5; TRBD1 matches at 12 bases. The CDR3 consists of 15 residues. Germline lookup yields CDR1 MNHEY and CDR2 SMNVEV (reference sequence). V dropped 6 bases and J dropped 7; count of bases not matched to a gene: 7. The CDR3: CASSRDRGPGQPQHF. In DNA, the CDR3 is TGTGCCAGCAGCCGGGACAGGGGGCCAGGGCAGCCCCAGCATTTT.

CDR3 sequence: CASSLILAVHEQFF. The CDR3, as DNA: TGTGCCAGCAGCTTAATACTAGCGGTCCATGAGCAGTTCTTC. The V gene is TRBV11-2, the J gene TRBJ2-1; 8 bases map to TRBD2. CDR1 is SGHAT and CDR2 is FQNNGV in the germline V gene. V shed 2 bases, J shed 8 bases, and the junction held 5 bases outside the gene matches. The CDR3 covers 14 residues.